This T cell receptor (beta chain) was recorded in a study of T cell clonality in common variable immunodeficiency. This clone was found many times. Its matching antigen is unknown. Points from the study as a whole: Fewer TCRbeta clones were shared among CVID subjects than controls.

Most patients and controls had Caucasian heritage. The repertoire was sequenced with immunoSEQ multiplex PCR; TCRdb's copy has only in-frame clones and lacks some. The data list approximately 81,000 clones, none observed once; about 0.8% falls to the top ten. This clonotype was obtained from a person aged 18-70 years in good health. Sequencing was performed on peripheral blood mononuclear cells.

Partial CDR3 DNA: TGTGCCAGTAGTATCACGGGGAGGGCCAAAAACATT. This codes for CASSITGRAKNI. The full CDR3 sequence reads CASSITGRAKNIQYF. J is TRBJ2-4 and V is TRBV19, with D possibly TRBD2 on 6 matching bases. The read terminates 3 residues before the CDR3 end, so the remaining end is supplied by the germline J gene. CDR3 length equals 15 residues. The V and J ends lost 3 bases and 1 base respectively, with 10 bases between them. Germline lookup yields CDR1 LNHDA and CDR2 SQIVND (reference sequence).